This T cell receptor (beta chain) was sequenced in a study of molecular identifiers for immune sequencing clone quantification (dated by TCRdb to 2017 to 2018). About the investigation overall: For a replicate experiment, the RNA from either 20,000 or 100,000 naive CD8 T cells was divided into five aliquots, and four of those aliquots went on to sequencing. This methods study benchmarked molecular-identifier clustering-based TCR repertoire sequencing (MIDCIRS) and TCR RNA copy counting, using CD8 T cells to do so. Beyond this particular receptor, the publication reports: The naive libraries included spiked-in Jurkat TCR RNA (over nine copies' worth), and this RNA is not part of the donor repertoire. Highly expanded clone sizes could be underestimated if identical TCR molecules share a barcode. Spiked-in Jurkat TCR RNA equal to a single cell's worth was reported to be detectable even within 1,200,000 naive CD8 T cells. Modeling gave around 2.7 recovered TCR RNA copies per cell versus about 10 by digital PCR, implying approximately 32% capture efficiency. In CMV-specific effector cells, over 97% of molecules were held by clones above 20 RNA copies, whereas under 1% of molecules were held by such clones in naive cells. When barcode sub-clustering was omitted, TCR diversity was inflated by chimeric consensus sequences, with chimeras reaching as high as 47%.

Libraries of naive CD8 T cells were built from about 19,000 to 1,100,000 sorted cells, with 10%, 30% or 50% of the purified RNA used. Naive CD8 T cells were FACS-sorted as CD8+CD4-CCR7+CD45RA+ on a BD FACSAria II into RLT Plus buffer. Under 11 TCR copies' worth of Jurkat RNA were spiked into roughly 19,000-1,000,000 naive CD8 T cell samples to test detection sensitivity. Enrichment of CD8 T cells was performed with RosetteSep CD8+ T Cell Enrichment Cocktail and Ficoll-Paque, after which ACK red cell lysis was carried out. Per the germline V gene, SGDLS is the CDR1 and YYNGEE is the CDR2. The CDR3 measures 15 amino acids from cysteine to phenylalanine. The sequence is cut down to CDR3 DNA, 45 bases in frame from base 1. For this chain, trimming is 0 bases at the V end and 7 bases at the J end, and the number of junction bases without a gene match is 3. Library construction relied on PCR. The listed sequencing device is Illumina HiSeq 4000. Preparation of bulk TCR libraries followed a previously described approach, with the TCR primers listed in Table S5. Purification of total RNA was performed with the Qiagen AllPrep DNA/RNA kit. Before analysis, reads from multiple sequencing runs of one library were combined. The study's own analysis went as follows. Reads were retained only if their TCR constant sequence matched exactly, and those retained reads were trimmed to 150 nt and grouped according to their 12-nt molecular barcodes. Reads in each barcode group were sub-clustered using a 15% Levenshtein threshold, and a quality-weighted consensus sequence was built for each RNA molecule. Non-functional sequences were excluded, and lower-count sequences lying one edit away from another sequence were also excluded. Based on fitting two negative binomial distributions, any barcode sub-cluster with under 20% of the maximum read count was discarded. Using fastp trimming at Q25 and MiXCR clonotype assembly, TCRdb reanalyzed the public sequencing data and kept in-frame beta chains. Rows with one shared CDR3 protein collapse into an entry with the most common genes and DNA. These V and J calls derive from TCRdb rather than the authors' analysis. In all, the sample holds 350,000 or so distinct CDR3 sequences, and 20% to 25% of those were seen once. Jointly, the top ten make up 0.75% to 0.85% of the sample.

This clonotype was seen at least ten times. What antigen it recognizes has not been identified. Base quality data are lacking; no much larger clone is found one base away. The chain is made from TRBV9 and TRBJ1-6, and 8 junction bases match TRBD1. The material sequenced was naive CD8+ T cells from blood, with Jurkat cell RNA spiked in. The cell subset or site label, read with the paper, signifies: FACS-sorted CD8+CD4-CCR7+CD45RA+ naive T cells. This TCR derives from a human donor in good health. Some libraries in this study had Jurkat cell RNA spiked in. In nucleotides, the sequence is TGTGCCAGCAGCGTAGAGTCAGGGGGCAATTCACCCCTCCACTTT. This codes for CASSVESGGNSPLHF.